These T cell receptor beta chains were read from a single sample in a study of shared clonotypes between healthy human individuals. Only in-frame clones appear in the TCRdb table, and some are missing; sequencing was by immunoSEQ multiplex PCR. Counted here are about 980,000 clones, over 60% occurring once; the ten biggest clones make up roughly 1.5%. The sequencing sample was made of memory CD4+ T cells sorted from blood. All receptors derive from a man aged 18 to 30 in good health. CDR3s include the opening cysteine and the closing phenylalanine or tryptophan.

>TRBJ1-3|TRBV10-2
CASSDGGPSSGNTIYF
>TRBJ1-3|TRBV28
CASRGQGLSGNTIYF
>TRBJ2-1|TRBV27
CASSRSGNVYNEQFF
>TRBJ2-7|TRBV7-2
CASSLGLAGGYEQYF
>TRBJ2-7|TRBV5-1
CASSGGLAGVVREQYF
>TRBJ2-2|TRBV11-2
CASSFATGELFF
>TRBJ2-7|TRBV5-1
CASSSSGTSVYEQYF
>TRBJ2-7|TRBV19
CASSRRDREYEQYF
>TRBJ1-1|TRBV6-5
CASSRDREAFF
>TRBJ2-1|TRBV5-1
CASSLMAQGVNNEQFF
>TRBJ1-1|TRBV27
CASSLLVQGAGTEAFF
>TRBJ2-3|TRBV7-3
CASSSGQGATDTQYF
>TRBJ2-3|TRBV10-1
CASSEGGPKTDTQYF
>TRBJ2-3|TRBV6-6
CASTKIGRVTDTQYF
>TRBJ2-7|TRBV2
CASSAELRWQYF
>TRBJ1-5|TRBV19
CASSHSNQPQHF
>TRBJ2-5|TRBV5-1
CASSLDSRGETQYF
>TRBJ2-2|TRBV11-2
CASLGQGNTGELFF
>TRBJ2-1|TRBV18
CASSPPSRSGTYNEQFF
>TRBJ2-2|TRBV4-3
CASSKEGPSGELFF
>TRBJ1-2|TRBV18
CASSPGQDYGYTF
>TRBJ1-4|TRBV6-5
CASSYGTGGFEKLFF